Presented here are 24 T cell receptor beta chains from one specimen sequenced in a study of blood T cell repertoires in COVID-19. Here immunoSEQ multiplex PCR was the method, and the copy in TCRdb shows in-frame clones only, minus some. The table has about 200,000 clones, 85% to 90% seen once; the top ten hold roughly 0.56%. Sequencing used peripheral blood. The source of these receptors is a man aged 50 to 60 with acute or convalescent COVID-19.

The chain uses TRBV30 and TRBJ2-3; D is undetermined. The CDR3 is 11 amino acids. Deletions cut 2 bases from V and 3 bases from J, with 3 bases between. Germline values: CDR1 GTSNPN, CDR2 SVGIG (reference sequence). The CDR3 DNA reads as TGTGCCTGGAGTCAGACAGATACGCAGTATTTT. The encoded protein is CAWSQTDTQYF.

The V gene is TRBV6-5, the J gene TRBJ2-2, with 7 positions matching TRBD2. The CDR3 runs to 15 residues. Germline V gene lookup returns CDR1 MNHEY and CDR2 SVGAGI. The ends lost 7 bases at V and 4 bases at J; junction bases unmatched: 9. The CDR3 sequence: CASKGGSRGTGELFF. The DNA for the CDR3 is TGTGCCAGCAAGGGCGGGAGCCGTGGCACCGGGGAGCTGTTTTTT.

The CDR3 loop is CASSLDFEVWEQYF. The CDR3 DNA sequence: TGTGCCAGCAGCTTAGATTTTGAGGTTTGGGAGCAGTACTTC. The chain couples TRBV11-2 to TRBJ2-7; D unresolved. V dropped 0 bases and J dropped 7 bases, with 13 bases sitting between them. Per germline, CDR1 SGHAT and CDR2 FQNNGV. This CDR3 contains 14 residues.

The chain links TRBV9 to TRBJ1-5; 8 bases are a match to TRBD1. The germline gives CDR1 SGDLS, CDR2 YYNGEE. The CDR3 totals 15 residues. V dropped 0 bases and J dropped 7; count of bases not matched to a gene: 6. The CDR3 spells CASSVGGQGGQPQHF. As DNA, the CDR3 is TGTGCCAGCAGCGTAGGCGGACAGGGTGGGCAGCCCCAGCATTTT.

This clone has only a few counts. V and J are TRBV11-2 and TRBJ2-7, with 10 nucleotides matching TRBD1. Germline CDR1 is SGHAT and CDR2 is FQNNGV. CDR3 length: 15 amino acids. The V and J ends lost 3 bases and 2 bases, in that order; junction bases with no gene match: 4. This chain's CDR3 is CASSFPGQGPYEQYF. CDR3 coding DNA: TGTGCCAGCAGCTTCCCGGGACAGGGGCCCTACGAGCAGTACTTC.

This clone has more than one count but fewer than ten. J is TRBJ1-2 and V is TRBV7-2; 7 bases are a match to TRBD1. CDR1 and CDR2 from the germline V gene are SGHTA and FQGNSA. V lost 3 bases and J lost 4; bases outside the gene matches: 8. This CDR3 region has 15 residues. CDR3 region: CASSFKGASGYGYTF. The DNA for the CDR3 is TGTGCCAGCAGCTTTAAGGGGGCGAGCGGCTATGGCTACACCTTC.

The chain employs TRBV5-1 and TRBJ1-2; D is possibly TRBD1 (6 bases). In germline, CDR1 is SGHRS, CDR2 YFSETQ. V was shortened by 2 bases and J by 8 bases, with 10 bases between the two germline ends. This CDR3 is 12 amino acids long. CDR3 DNA: TGCGCCAGCAGCTTACAGGGTAGGGGCTACACCTTC. Translated, it gives CASSLQGRGYTF. Looking up the rest from reference TRBV5-1 and TRBJ1-2 gives the full variable domain: KAGVTQTPRYLIKTRGQQVTLSCSPISGHRSVSWYQQTPGQGLQFLFEYFSETQRNKGNFPGRFSGRQFSNSRSEMNVSTLELGDSALYLCASSLQGRGYTFGSGTRLTVV.

V and J are TRBV6-5 and TRBJ2-2; perhaps TRBD2 as D (7 bases). V lost 9 bases and J 3 bases, leaving 11 bases between the germline ends. CDR3 length: 13 amino acids. CDR1 MNHEY and CDR2 SVGAGI come from the germline V gene. The CDR3 DNA reads as TGTGCCAGTCGGGGGGCGGACACCGGGGAGCTGTTTTTT. Protein: CASRGADTGELFF.

The rearrangement joins TRBV28 to TRBJ1-1; D gene unclear. CDR1 and CDR2 (germline): MDHEN, SYDVKM. There are 15 residues in the CDR3. Trimming shortened V by 5 bases and J by 5 bases, and 18 bases separated the two germline ends. This CDR3 is CASSPPVRGGTEAFF. In DNA, the CDR3 is TGTGCCAGCAGTCCCCCTGTCCGGGGAGGAACTGAAGCTTTCTTT.

This chain joins TRBV28 and TRBJ2-7; TRBD1 matches at 9 bases. Germline V CDR1 and CDR2: MDHEN, SYDVKM. This CDR3 contains 14 residues. V shed 5 bases and J 7 bases; nucleotides not matched to a gene: 9. CDR3 nucleotide sequence: TGTGCCAGCAGTCAACCACAGGGGGCCGGGGAGCAGTACTTC. Translated: CASSQPQGAGEQYF.

V and J are TRBV13 and TRBJ2-7; no firm D call. The CDR3 runs 12 residues. The ends were cut back, 0 bases at V and 4 bases at J, with 4 bases in the middle. CDR1 is PRHDT, CDR2 FYEKMQ, per germline (reference sequence). CDR3 amino acids: CASSLGSYEQYF. CDR3 nucleotides: TGTGCCAGCAGCTTAGGGAGTTACGAGCAGTACTTC.

The chain is built from TRBV27 and TRBJ2-7, with 9 bases lining up with TRBD1. From germline, CDR1 is MNHEY and CDR2 SMNVEV (reference sequence). With 3 bases clipped from V and 5 bases from J, the junction kept 5 bases outside the gene matches. The CDR3 has 14 amino acids. This CDR3 reads CASSFRDRVNEQYF. CDR3 DNA: TGTGCCAGCAGTTTCCGGGACAGGGTCAACGAGCAGTACTTC.

The table lists this clone with a count of one. This chain connects TRBV5-1 to TRBJ2-5, with D maybe TRBD1 (6 bases). Germline V lookup: CDR1 SGHRS, CDR2 YFSETQ. The V gene lost 2 bases and the J gene lost 2 bases, with 10 bases spanning the gap. The CDR3 contains 14 residues. CDR3 nucleotides: TGCGCCAGCAGCTTCGACAGGCTACAAGAGACCCAGTACTTC. Translated: CASSFDRLQETQYF.

The chain combines TRBV14 with TRBJ2-1, with D perhaps TRBD1 (6 bases). Trimming took 6 bases from V and 5 from J, leaving 11 bases between them. Germline-derived CDR1 and CDR2 are SGHDN and FVKESK. CDR3 size: 13 residues. CDR3 region: CASRQTGNNEQFF. CDR3 sequence (DNA): TGTGCCAGCAGACAGACAGGAAACAATGAGCAGTTCTTC.

The rearrangement joins TRBV28 to TRBJ2-7; 7 bases line up with TRBD2. The CDR3 spans 15 residues. Germline V lookup: CDR1 MDHEN, CDR2 SYDVKM. With 7 bases clipped from V and 4 bases from J, the junction kept 13 bases outside the gene matches. DNA of the CDR3: TGTGCCAGCACCTCGGTAAGGGACTACTCTTACGAGCAGTACTTC. It yields the protein CASTSVRDYSYEQYF.

The chain is built from TRBV28 and TRBJ2-7; D might be TRBD2 (6 bases). This CDR3 is built from 12 residues. From germline, CDR1 is MDHEN and CDR2 SYDVKM. V shed 3 bases and J shed 12 bases, with 15 bases lying between them. CDR3 protein: CASSFGGGVPYF. CDR3 DNA sequence: TGTGCCAGCAGTTTCGGGGGAGGAGTCCCGTACTTC.

The chain carries TRBV6-5 and TRBJ1-4, with TRBD1 identical over 11 bases. The CDR3 covers 16 residues. CDR1 MNHEY and CDR2 SVGAGI come from the germline V gene. V shed 0 bases and J 8 bases; nucleotides not matched to a gene: 5. CDR3 residues: CASSYSWTGGREKLFF. In nucleotides, the CDR3 is TGTGCCAGCAGTTACTCGTGGACAGGGGGCAGAGAAAAACTGTTTTTT.

V is TRBV28 and J is TRBJ2-5; 11 nucleotides match TRBD1. Trimming cost V 6 bases and J 5 bases; bases outside gene matches: 5. CDR1 is MDHEN and CDR2 is SYDVKM in the germline V gene. This CDR3 has 14 amino acids. The CDR3 coding sequence is TGTGCCAGCAGGGGACAGGGGGGTTTTGAGACCCAGTACTTC. This gives the protein CASRGQGGFETQYF.

The chain carries TRBV7-9 and TRBJ2-1; 10 bases align to TRBD2. This CDR3 is built from 15 residues. CDR1 is SEHNR and CDR2 is FQNEAQ in the germline V gene (reference sequence). J lost 6 bases, V lost 1 base, and 3 bases had no gene match. The CDR3 nucleotides are TGTGCCAGCAGCTTAGTCAGCGGGAGGGCCAATGAGCAGTTCTTC. As protein: CASSLVSGRANEQFF. Filled out from reference TRBV7-9 and TRBJ2-1, the complete variable domain reads DTGVSQNPRHKITKRGQNVTFRCDPISEHNRLYWYRQTLGQGPEFLTYFQNEAQLEKSRLLSDRFSAERPKGSFSTLEIQRTEQGDSAMYLCASSLVSGRANEQFFGPGTRLTVL.

CDR3 sequence: CASSRRTEREEAFF. The CDR3 DNA reads as TGCGCCAGCAGCCGCCGGACAGAGAGAGAAGAAGCTTTCTTT. The chain is built from TRBV4-1 and TRBJ1-1; a weak D match, TRBD1 (6 bases). The CDR3 has 14 residues. V was pared by 4 bases and J by 8 bases, with 17 bases between. The V gene's germline CDR1 is MGHRA and CDR2 YSYEKL.

The V call is TRBV4-3, the J call TRBJ2-2, with 8 nucleotides matching TRBD2. The CDR3 runs to 15 residues. V dropped 0 bases and J dropped 4; count of bases not matched to a gene: 1. Per germline, CDR1 LGHNA and CDR2 YSLEER. The DNA of the CDR3 is TGCGCCAGCAGCCAAGAACTAGCGGTCACCGGGGAGCTGTTTTTT. Protein product: CASSQELAVTGELFF.

The chain uses TRBV2 and TRBJ1-5; tentatively, D is TRBD1 (5 bases). The germline gives CDR1 SNHLY, CDR2 FYNNEI. V lost 0 bases, J lost 1 base, and 7 bases lay in between. This CDR3 region has 15 residues. The CDR3 coding sequence is TGTGCCAGCAGTGAAGCTTACAGGAGCAATCAGCCCCAGCATTTT. Protein product: CASSEAYRSNQPQHF. The full variable domain, its missing parts supplied by reference TRBV2 and TRBJ1-5, is EPEVTQTPSHQVTQMGQEVILRCVPISNHLYFYWYRQILGQKVEFLVSFYNNEISEKSEIFDDQFSVERPDGSNFTLKIRSTKLEDSAMYFCASSEAYRSNQPQHFGDGTRLSIL.

The chain carries TRBV3-1 (or the pseudogene TRBV3-2) and TRBJ2-2; 12 positions match TRBD1. Germline assignment: CDR1 LGHDT and CDR2 YNNKEL (reference sequence). The CDR3 spans 17 residues. The V and J ends lost 0 bases and 4 bases, in that order; junction bases with no gene match: 3. This chain's CDR3 is CASSQEGTGGGTGELFF. The CDR3 DNA reads as TGTGCCAGCAGCCAAGAAGGGACAGGGGGCGGCACCGGGGAGCTGTTTTTT.

This clone was seen a handful of times. The genes are TRBV7-3 and TRBJ1-2, with TRBD1 as a possible D gene (5 bases). Looked up from germline, CDR1 is SGHTA and CDR2 is FQGTGA. The CDR3 spans 13 residues. The V and J ends lost 4 bases and 0 bases respectively, with 6 bases between them. This CDR3 reads CASSSTANYGYTF. CDR3 sequence (DNA): TGTGCCAGCAGCTCGACAGCTAACTATGGCTACACCTTC.